This T cell receptor beta chain was sequenced in a study of a mutant IDH1 vaccine in newly diagnosed glioma. Study-wide context: Former treatment meant radiotherapy, temozolomide, or both; the majority had gotten both.

Note on this clone: The antigen is undetermined.

Study outcomes and limitations: Researchers report vaccine-induced immune responses in about 93% of patients. Pseudoprogression seemed unlinked to shifts in top peripheral T cell clonotypes.

The CDR3 length is 18 residues. Germline values: CDR1 SQVTM, CDR2 ANQGSEA. The J segment lost 4 bases and the V segment lost 4 bases, leaving 12 bases of the junction unmatched. The time point: week 5, during vaccination. Vaccination used 300 ug of mutant IDH1 20-mer peptide per dose, with topical imiquimod. In every donor, the tumor was a new WHO grade 3 or 4 IDH1-mutant, ATRX-lost astrocytoma. Sequenced by immunoSEQ multiplex PCR; TCRdb stores in-frame clones only, minus some. In the table there are roughly 28,000 clones, approximately 88% of which are singletons. Sequenced here: PBMCs, sampled from a glioma patient whose treatment included an IDH1 peptide vaccine. This TCR derives from a young man with glioma. The chain is built from TRBV29-1 and TRBJ2-1, with 14 bases matching TRBD2. The CDR3 DNA sequence: TGCAGCGTTGTTGGGGGGGGGACTAGCGGGAGTGGGTACAATGAGCAGTTCTTC. Its translation: CSVVGGGTSGSGYNEQFF.